What follows describes a single TCR beta chain. Its antigen is still unknown. No qualities accompany the bases; no much larger clone lies one base away. The trial excluded patients who had a history of autoimmune disease or who were on systemic immunosuppression. Peripheral blood for TCR sequencing was collected from all dose cohorts at baseline, on cycle 4 day 1, and on cycle 7 day 1. Samples came from an open-label, multicenter, first-in-human phase I dose-escalation trial of ivuxolimab. Adults with locally advanced or metastatic head and neck squamous cell, hepatocellular, melanoma or renal cell carcinoma were enrolled in the trial. Before TCR sequencing, CD4+ T cells and CD8+ T cells from peripheral blood were sorted into separate populations. The source of the sample is a study of OX40 agonist ivuxolimab in advanced cancers. A note on the overall study: Ivuxolimab, which targeted the costimulatory receptor OX40 (CD134), was an agonistic, fully human IgG2 monoclonal antibody. The purpose of peripheral TCRbeta sequencing was to test whether ivuxolimab changed TCR sequence diversity and led to clonal T-cell expansion. Among the 50 to 55 dose-escalation patients, some 20 had hepatocellular carcinoma, approximately 15 melanoma, 9 renal cell carcinoma and 9 head and neck cancer. Prior anti-PD-1, anti-PD-L1 or anti-CTLA-4 therapy was permitted, and checkpoint inhibitors had been received by more than 35% of dose-escalation patients. In the dose-escalation cohort, 70% to 85% of patients were male, and the mean age was about 55 years, with a range of about 23 to 85. Three dose-escalation patients achieved partial responses, one with hepatocellular carcinoma and two with cutaneous melanoma. The monotherapy dose-escalation portion (N = 52 patients) of the phase I ivuxolimab trial is reported in the paper. Intravenous ivuxolimab was administered to patients every 2 weeks at six dose levels: 0.01, 0.1, 0.3, 1.5, 3 and 10 mg/kg.

Genomic DNA was extracted from sorted cells for sequencing of the TCRbeta CDR3 region. The immunoSEQ Assay was used to sequence the TCRbeta CDR3 regions. This is the immuneACCESS table as TCRdb keeps it, with only in-frame sequences that have V and J called. A part of the clones is gone; compared with another copy, unresolved V genes explain less than half, and the rest is unexplained. The sample contains roughly 100,000 clones, roughly 95% of them found a single time. About 2% of the sample lies in the top ten. Beyond this particular receptor, the publication reports: At doses from 0.1 to 3.0 mg/kg, clonal expansion was seen in both CD4+ and CD8+ blood T cells between baseline and week 6. On average, CD8+ T cells showed more expanded clones than CD4+ T cells after ivuxolimab. In the 0.1-3.0 mg/kg groups, partial responders were among the patients with the lowest normalized peripheral clonal expansion, particularly in CD8+ T cells. Low levels of normalized T-cell clonal expansion were also seen in some patients who did not respond. Which antigens the clonally expanded peripheral T cells were specific for was not determined.

The CDR3 measures 13 amino acids from cysteine to phenylalanine. Here the CDR3 DNA is all that survives: 39 bases in frame from base 1. Reading the germline V gene gives CDR1 SGHVS and CDR2 FNYEAQ. V lost 4 bases and J lost 9 bases, and the count of bases not matched to a germline gene is 6. The receptor was derived from an adult with an advanced solid tumor such as melanoma, head and neck, liver or kidney cancer. The V and J genes are TRBV7-6 and TRBJ2-3, with 8 bases in between that match TRBD2. The source material was CD4+ or CD8+ T cells sorted from blood, sampled in a trial of the OX40 agonist ivuxolimab. The CDR3 protein sequence reads: CASSSGLGRTQYF. DNA sequence: TGTGCCAGCAGCTCGGGACTAGGCAGAACGCAGTATTTT.